This T cell receptor (beta chain) was obtained from a study of early T cells in non-severe SARS-CoV-2 infection. The CDR3 sequence is 15 residues long. Germline trimming cut 6 bases from V and 9 bases from J; bases unmatched to any gene: 10. The sample holds many counts of this clonotype. TCRdb recomputed calls from the 5' RACE reads with MiXCR, one row per CDR3 protein. Of 70,000 or so distinct CDR3 sequences in the sample, roughly an eighth were seen once. The sequence came from an adult who was a healthcare worker with PCR-confirmed SARS-CoV-2 infection or an uninfected control (not recorded which). Sequencing input: whole blood. This chain links TRBV12-3 or TRBV12-4 with TRBJ2-5; 13 nucleotides agree with TRBD2. The CDR3 sequence: CASRSGLAGFGAQYF. CDR3 DNA: TGTGCCAGCAGATCGGGACTAGCGGGGTTCGGGGCCCAGTACTTC.